These 11 T cell receptor beta chains were sequenced from one sample in a study of T cell changes during pregnancy in multiple sclerosis. TCRdb keeps only in-frame clones here, not all; method: immunoSEQ multiplex PCR. The data show about 100,000 clones, approximately 92% seen once. This specimen was peripheral blood, taken in the first trimester of pregnancy. These receptors all stem from a female donor with multiple sclerosis, enrolled in a pregnancy study.

The V gene is TRBV19, the J gene TRBJ2-3, with D perhaps TRBD1 (6 bases). The CDR3 has 13 residues. Germline lookup yields CDR1 LNHDA and CDR2 SQIVND (reference sequence). Trimming pared 6 bases from V and 3 bases from J, leaving 10 bases between. Here the CDR3 reads CASSLGATDTQYF. In DNA, the CDR3 is TGTGCCAGTAGCTTGGGGGCTACAGATACGCAGTATTTT.

The rearrangement links TRBV13 to TRBJ2-7; D perhaps matches TRBD2 (7 bases). Germline V gives CDR1 PRHDT, CDR2 FYEKMQ (reference sequence). With 5 bases removed from V and 4 bases from J, the gap between germline ends came to 18 bases. The CDR3 contains 15 residues. In DNA, the CDR3 is TGTGCCAGCAGCACAAGGGGGGGGCGCGGGTACGAGCAGTACTTC. Translation gives CASSTRGGRGYEQYF.

This chain connects TRBV19 to TRBJ2-2; 10 bases line up with TRBD2. The V segment lost 7 bases and the J segment 2 bases; nucleotides outside the gene matches: 7. Looked up from germline, CDR1 is LNHDA and CDR2 is SQIVND (reference sequence). This CDR3 contains 16 residues. The CDR3 loop reads CASTPAGGPNTGELFF. The CDR3 bases are TGTGCCAGTACCCCAGCGGGAGGGCCCAACACCGGGGAGCTGTTTTTT.

A word on this clone: One end of the junction does not line up with germline, which may come from a read error. J is TRBJ2-1 and V is TRBV6-5; D is possibly TRBD1 (7 bases). The CDR3 has 13 amino acids. Germline loops: CDR1 MNHEY, CDR2 SVGAGI. The CDR3 region is CASSPQGVQLAIF. For the CDR3, the DNA is TGTGCCAGCAGTCCTCAGGGGGTACAACTAGCAATCTTC.

V gene TRBV29-1 combines with J gene TRBJ2-1, with D possibly matching TRBD2 (6 bases). V lost 5 bases to trimming and J lost 0 bases, with 17 bases between them. In germline, CDR1 is SQVTM, CDR2 ANQGSEA. The CDR3 consists of 16 residues. The DNA of the CDR3 is TGCAGCGTTTTACAAATAGCGGTTAGCTCCTACAATGAGCAGTTCTTC. Amino acid sequence: CSVLQIAVSSYNEQFF.

This clone was found once. The J gene is TRBJ2-7, the V gene TRBV11-2; tentative D call: TRBD1 (5 bases). Germline lookup yields CDR1 SGHAT and CDR2 FQNNGV. Trimming took 3 bases from V and 3 from J, leaving 9 bases between them. The CDR3 consists of 13 residues. The CDR3 loop is CASSLRQHYEQYF. The DNA for the CDR3 is TGTGCCAGCAGCTTGAGACAGCACTACGAGCAGTACTTC.

J is TRBJ2-5 and V is TRBV7-6; D possibly corresponds to TRBD1 (5 bases). From germline, CDR1 is SGHVS and CDR2 FNYEAQ. V lost 3 bases to trimming and J lost 5 bases, with 13 bases between them. The CDR3 totals 14 residues. CDR3 amino acids: CASSLGPRVETQYF. The CDR3 nucleotides are TGTGCCAGCAGCTTGGGGCCCCGGGTGGAGACCCAGTACTTC.

V usage is TRBV5-4 and J usage is TRBJ2-1, with TRBD2 matching 7 bases. The CDR3 length is 16 residues. Germline-derived CDR1 and CDR2 are SGHNT and YYREEE (reference sequence). The V gene end was trimmed by 4 bases and the J gene end by 7 bases; junction bases not matched to a gene: 14. DNA for the CDR3: TGTGCCAGCAGCCCGCAGGGCGGGAGTGGTTGGAATGAGCAGTTCTTC. It is translated as CASSPQGGSGWNEQFF.

CDR3 nucleotides: TGTGCCAGCAGCTTAGCGGAGCGGGTGGGCGGCACTGAAGCTTTCTTT. Translation gives CASSLAERVGGTEAFF. The rearrangement joins TRBV7-8 to TRBJ1-1, with D unresolved. The V and J ends lost 0 bases and 4 bases respectively, with 15 bases between them. Per germline, CDR1 SGHVS and CDR2 FQNEAQ. The CDR3 is 16 residues long.

The rearrangement joins TRBV7-2 to TRBJ1-1; D is possibly TRBD1 (6 bases). Trimming stripped 1 base from V and 1 base from J, with 13 bases between. Germline CDR1 and CDR2: SGHTA and FQGNSA. The CDR3 totals 16 residues. The DNA for the CDR3 is TGTGCCAGCAGCTTAGGGGGGCAGGGGACGAACACTGAAGCTTTCTTT. As protein: CASSLGGQGTNTEAFF.

This clone was counted a single time. This sequence joins TRBV4-3 and TRBJ2-3, with TRBD1 identical over 9 bases. Germline values: CDR1 LGHNA, CDR2 YSLEER. J was trimmed by 6 bases and V by 4 bases; bases with no gene match: 8. CDR3 length: 15 residues. CDR3 sequence (DNA): TGCGCCAGCAGCCGCGGGACAGGGCTATCCGATACGCAGTATTTT. Encoded protein: CASSRGTGLSDTQYF.